Ten or more counts support the clone carrying this T cell receptor beta chain. Its antigen is unidentified. TCR beta CDR3 regions were amplified from RNA transcripts. TCR CDR3 regions were first amplified by RT-PCR with HTBI primers. TCRdb processed the multiplex PCR reads anew with MiXCR; each CDR3 protein has one entry. The sample contains 500,000 to 600,000 distinct CDR3 sequences, nearly 20% of which appear only once. Patients with uncontrolled infections, other autoimmune diseases, pregnancy or lactation were excluded. Germline V gene sequence: CDR1 MDHEN, CDR2 SYDVKM. The CDR3 covers 14 residues. The V and J ends lost 3 bases and 6 bases respectively, with 12 bases between them. These data belong to a study of T cells in Graves' hyperthyroidism and ophthalmopathy. Study in general: At the time of initial diagnosis and before any treatment, peripheral blood was collected. Study-wide results and caveats: Ophthalmopathy stood apart from stable hyperthyroidism in a 13 V-J model.

Material for sequencing was blood. This sequence joins TRBV28 and TRBJ2-1; D may match TRBD1 or TRBD2 (6 bases each). This sequence originates from a middle-aged man with Graves' ophthalmopathy. In nucleotides, the CDR3 is TGTGCCAGCAGTTTTAGGGGGAGGCTCAATGAGCAGTTCTTC. Protein: CASSFRGRLNEQFF.